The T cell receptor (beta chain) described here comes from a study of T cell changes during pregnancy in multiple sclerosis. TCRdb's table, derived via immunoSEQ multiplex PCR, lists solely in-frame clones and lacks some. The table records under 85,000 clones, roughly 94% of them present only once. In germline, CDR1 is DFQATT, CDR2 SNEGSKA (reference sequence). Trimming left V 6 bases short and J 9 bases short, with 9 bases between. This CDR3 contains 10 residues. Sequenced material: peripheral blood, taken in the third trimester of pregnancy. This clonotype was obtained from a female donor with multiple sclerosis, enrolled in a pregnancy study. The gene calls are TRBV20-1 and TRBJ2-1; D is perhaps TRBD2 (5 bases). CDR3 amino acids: CSALTIEQFF. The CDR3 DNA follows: TGCAGTGCCCTGACTATTGAGCAGTTCTTC.